These 20 T cell receptor beta chains were all obtained from the same sample, sequenced in a study of Tregs in tolerant kidney transplant recipients. Here immunoSEQ multiplex PCR was the method, and the copy in TCRdb shows in-frame clones only, minus some. The sample includes tens of thousands of clones. The sequences come from CD4+ T cells from blood, collected before the transplant. These receptors came from a human donor who received a combined kidney and bone marrow transplant.

For this clone: The read terminates 3 residues before the CDR3 end, so the remaining end is supplied by the germline J gene. The rearrangement joins TRBV20-1 to TRBJ2-1; 14 bases fit TRBD2. Trimming removed 1 base from V and 6 bases from J; junction bases left unmatched: 5. Germline V gene sequence: CDR1 DFQATT, CDR2 SNEGSKA (reference sequence). The CDR3 loop spans 16 amino acids. CDR3 region: CSARAPGLAGGNEQFF. CDR3 DNA, as far as it was read: TGCAGTGCTAGAGCCCCCGGACTAGCGGGGGGCAATGAG.

With regard to this clone: The sequence runs out 3 residues before the end of the CDR3; the remainder is reconstructed from the germline J gene. The chain carries TRBV7-9 and TRBJ2-1, with 12 bases aligning to TRBD1. The J segment lost 7 bases and the V segment lost 3 bases, leaving 4 bases of the junction unmatched. The CDR3 runs 15 residues. In germline, CDR1 is SEHNR, CDR2 FQNEAQ (reference sequence). The CDR3 loop is CASSFGTGGPNEQFF. The DNA read from the CDR3 is TGTGCCAGCAGCTTCGGGACAGGGGGCCCGAATGAG.

With regard to this clone: The read is 3 residues too short to cover the CDR3 end, so that end is filled in from the germline J gene. The chain employs TRBV18 and TRBJ2-7; 8 nucleotides agree with TRBD1. CDR3 length: 13 amino acids. The trim removed 0 bases at V and 5 bases at J, leaving 0 bases unmatched. In germline, CDR1 is KGHSH, CDR2 LQKENI. CDR3 protein: CASSPPTGDEQYF. The CDR3 DNA, read in part, is TGTGCCAGCTCACCACCGACAGGGGACGAG. The full variable domain, with the rest looked up from reference TRBV18 and TRBJ2-7, is NAGVMQNPRHLVRRRGQEARLRCSPMKGHSHVYWYRQLPEEGLKFMVYLQKENIIDESGMPKERFSAEFPKEGPSILRIQQVVRGDSAAYFCASSPPTGDEQYFGPGTRLTVT.

In regard to this clone: The read gets to within 3 residues of the CDR3 end, and the germline J gene fills in the rest. This chain joins TRBV5-6 and TRBJ2-7; 8 bases are a match to TRBD1. The J segment lost 4 bases and the V segment lost 2 bases, leaving 8 bases of the junction unmatched. Germline V CDR1 and CDR2: SGHDT, YYEEEE. The CDR3 spans 15 residues. The DNA read from the CDR3 is TGTGCCAGCAGCTTTACACCGACAGGGGATTACGAG. Translated: CASSFTPTGDYE. The CDR3 reads in full as CASSFTPTGDYEQYF.

Comments on this clone: The read terminates 3 residues ahead of where the CDR3 ends, so the germline J gene completes it. The chain recombines TRBV12-5 with TRBJ1-5; 7 nucleotides match TRBD1. The CDR3 loop spans 14 amino acids. Germline values: CDR1 LGHNT, CDR2 FRNRAP. J gave up 2 bases and V 4 bases, and 2 bases lay outside the gene matches. The CDR3 bases that were read are TGTGCTAGTGGTTATGGGACAGGCAATCAGCCC. As protein: CASGYGTGNQP. The whole CDR3 sequence is CASGYGTGNQPQHF.

Concerning this clone itself: The read terminates 3 residues before the CDR3 end, so the remaining end is supplied by the germline J gene. This chain connects TRBV11-2 to TRBJ2-7; the D is unclear. This CDR3 is built from 14 residues. The V end was cut by 2 bases, the J end by 3 bases, with 11 bases between. Germline V gene sequence: CDR1 SGHAT, CDR2 FQNNGV. CDR3: CASSLSSGLYEQYF. The CDR3 DNA, read in part, is TGTGCCAGCAGCTTAAGTTCAGGCCTCTACGAG.

Details on this clone: The read ends 3 residues shy of where the CDR3 ends; the end is completed using the germline J gene. The genes are TRBV2 and TRBJ2-3; 9 bases match TRBD1. V lost 7 bases and J lost 4; bases outside the gene matches: 6. The CDR3 consists of 14 residues. Germline CDR1 SNHLY, CDR2 FYNNEI. CDR3 in amino acids: CASTGGQGPDTQYF. CDR3 bases read: TGTGCCAGCACTGGAGGACAGGGGCCAGATACG.

The sequenced CDR3 bases are TGTGCCAGCTCACCACCGGGCGGGGGGGTA. It encodes CASSPPGGGV. The entire CDR3 is CASSPPGGGVAFF. The rearrangement joins TRBV18 to TRBJ1-1; tentative D call: TRBD1 (5 bases). The read is 3 residues too short to cover the CDR3 end, so that end is filled in from the germline J gene. CDR1 and CDR2 (germline): KGHSH, LQKENI. The CDR3 has 13 amino acids.

On this clone: The read ends 3 residues shy of where the CDR3 ends; the end is completed using the germline J gene. This chain joins TRBV7-2 and TRBJ1-1; D not certain. Between the trimmed V and J ends, which lost 0 bases and 5 bases, there was a span of 7 bases. The CDR3 extends over 13 amino acids. Germline values: CDR1 SGHTA, CDR2 FQGNSA. This CDR3 is CASSLARLTEAFF. The part of the CDR3 DNA that was read is TGTGCCAGCAGCTTAGCGAGGCTGACTGAA.

With regard to this clone: The read terminates 3 residues ahead of where the CDR3 ends, so the germline J gene completes it. The J gene is TRBJ1-5, the V gene TRBV23-1, with 8 nucleotides matching TRBD1. TRBV23-1 falls under the ORF class, with uncertain function. The CDR3 sequence is 12 residues long. The ends lost 9 bases at V and 2 bases at J; junction bases unmatched: 0. The part of the CDR3 DNA that was read is TGCGCCAGGACAGGGGGCAATCAGCCC. It codes for CARTGGNQP. The full-length CDR3 reads as CARTGGNQPQHF.

This CDR3 is CSASPLALSDTQYF. The CDR3 DNA, read in part, is TGCAGTGCTAGCCCCCTGGCTCTCTCAGATACG. The V and J genes are TRBV20-1 and TRBJ2-3; unclear D gene. The CDR3 extends 3 residues past the end of the read, so its final part is completed from the germline J gene. The CDR3 has 14 residues. Per germline, CDR1 DFQATT and CDR2 SNEGSKA (reference sequence). The V gene lost 3 bases and the J gene lost 4 bases, with 14 bases spanning the gap.

As regards this clone: The read halts 3 residues ahead of the CDR3 end, with the missing end drawn from the germline J gene. The genes are TRBV5-1 and TRBJ2-3, with 11 bases aligning to TRBD2. Germline V gene data show CDR1 as SGHRS and CDR2 as YFSETQ. The CDR3 runs 16 residues. J gave up 0 bases and V 3 bases, and 3 bases lay outside the gene matches. The sequenced part of the CDR3 DNA is TGCGCCAGCAGCTGGGGACTAGCGGCTAGCACAGATACG. It is translated as CASSWGLAASTDT. The full CDR3 reads CASSWGLAASTDTQYF.

Details on this clone: The read terminates 3 residues ahead of where the CDR3 ends, so the germline J gene completes it. J is TRBJ2-5 and V is TRBV2; 11 nucleotides line up with TRBD2. Germline V CDR1 and CDR2: SNHLY, FYNNEI. V gave up 6 bases and J gave up 0 bases; unmatched junction bases: 3. The CDR3 has 15 amino acids. The CDR3 sequence is CASRWTSGYQETQYF. CDR3 DNA (partial): TGTGCCAGCAGGTGGACTAGCGGGTACCAAGAGACC.

As concerns this clone: Read data end 3 residues before the CDR3 end; the end is taken from the germline J gene. This chain connects TRBV19 to TRBJ1-4; D unclear. Trimming pared 2 bases from V and 8 bases from J, leaving 18 bases between. CDR3 length: 16 amino acids. Germline V gene lookup returns CDR1 LNHDA and CDR2 SQIVND (reference sequence). The part of the CDR3 DNA that was read is TGTGCCAGTAGTATAAACGTGCTAGGCTCGGGGGAAAAA. Translation: CASSINVLGSGEK. The whole CDR3 region reads CASSINVLGSGEKLFF. Variable domain in full (rest from reference TRBV19 and TRBJ1-4): DGGITQSPKYLFRKEGQNVTLSCEQNLNHDAMYWYRQDPGQGLRLIYYSQIVNDFQKGDIAEGYSVSREKKESFPLTVTSAQKNPTAFYLCASSINVLGSGEKLFFGSGTQLSVL.

Note on this clone: The read ends 3 residues before the CDR3 terminus; that terminus is restored from the germline J gene. This chain links TRBV30 with TRBJ1-2, with 10 positions matching TRBD1. The CDR3 runs to 12 residues. Germline V gene lookup returns CDR1 GTSNPN and CDR2 SVGIG (reference sequence). The sequenced part of the CDR3 DNA is TGTGCCCGGACAGGGGGATTTTACGGC. It is translated as CARTGGFYG. The entire CDR3 reads CARTGGFYGYTF.

Remarks on this clone: The sequenced fragment ends 3 residues before the CDR3 boundary, so the rest is inferred from the germline J gene. The chain links TRBV20-1 to TRBJ2-1; maybe TRBD1 (6 bases). Germline V gives CDR1 DFQATT, CDR2 SNEGSKA (reference sequence). The length of the CDR3 is 14 residues. The V gene lost 6 bases and the J gene lost 6 bases, with 18 bases spanning the gap. The CDR3 region is CSAQVGGPVNEQFF. Incomplete CDR3 DNA: TGCAGTGCCCAGGTAGGGGGACCCGTCAATGAG.

Concerning this clone: The CDR3 goes on 3 residues after the read ends, and that part is filled in from the germline J gene. The chain carries TRBV19 and TRBJ1-1, with unresolved D. Trimming took 2 bases from V and 2 from J, leaving 9 bases between them. Germline CDR1 is LNHDA and CDR2 is SQIVND (reference sequence). The CDR3 is 14 amino acids. This chain's CDR3 is CASSIRGGNTEAFF. The sequenced part of the CDR3 DNA is TGTGCCAGTAGTATACGGGGAGGAAACACTGAA. The whole variable domain, filled in from reference TRBV19 and TRBJ1-1, reads DGGITQSPKYLFRKEGQNVTLSCEQNLNHDAMYWYRQDPGQGLRLIYYSQIVNDFQKGDIAEGYSVSREKKESFPLTVTSAQKNPTAFYLCASSIRGGNTEAFFGQGTRLTVV.

With regard to this clone: The read terminates 3 residues ahead of where the CDR3 ends, so the germline J gene completes it. The J gene is TRBJ2-7, the V gene TRBV6-1; D is unresolved. With 3 bases removed from V and 5 bases from J, the gap between germline ends came to 14 bases. Looked up from germline, CDR1 is MNHNS and CDR2 is SASEGT. The CDR3 extends over 14 amino acids. Partial CDR3 DNA: TGTGCCAGCAGTGATTTCGTGAGGTTGCACGAG. This sequence encodes CASSDFVRLHE. The full CDR3 reads CASSDFVRLHEQYF.

CDR3 DNA, as far as it was read: TGCGCCAGCAGCTTGGATCAGGGGCGCTATGGC. Protein sequence: CASSLDQGRYG. The CDR3 reads in full as CASSLDQGRYGYTF. The V gene is TRBV5-1, the J gene TRBJ1-2; D possibly corresponds to TRBD1 (6 bases). The read ends 3 residues before the CDR3 terminus; that terminus is restored from the germline J gene. V was clipped by 0 bases and J by 4 bases, with 10 bases between them. Germline V CDR1 and CDR2: SGHRS, YFSETQ. This CDR3 contains 14 residues.

As for this clone: The observed sequence ends 3 residues before the CDR3 terminus, with the missing tail filled in from the germline J gene. The chain is built from TRBV18 and TRBJ1-2; 8 bases are shared with TRBD1. The CDR3 is 13 residues long. Germline V gives CDR1 KGHSH, CDR2 LQKENI. V shed 5 bases, J shed 4 bases, and the junction held 3 bases outside the gene matches. CDR3 DNA (partial): TGTGCCAGCTCAGCGACAGGGGCCTATGGC. It codes for CASSATGAYG. The full CDR3 reads CASSATGAYGYTF.